The clone carrying this T cell receptor (beta chain) has a handful of counts. Its antigen is not known. The CDR3 length is 17 residues. The junction had 9 bases not matched to a gene; V was cut back by 2 bases and J by 5 bases. Germline lookup yields CDR1 ENHRY and CDR2 SYGVKD. The data originate from a study of T cell repertoires in cytomegalovirus infection. Overall study context: HLA-B-restricted CMV epitopes that are well studied were used alongside recently identified HLA-C-restricted ones.

MiXCR, run by TCRdb on the reads, gives a single entry per CDR3 protein. Of roughly 990,000 distinct CDR3 sequences listed, about 33% are singletons. Notes on the study in general: The response measured ex vivo was dominated by TCR beta clonotypes (HLA-C-restricted and CMV-specific). Identification of carriers of CMV plus the relevant HLA was performed using cumulative public TCR beta family frequency.

Sequencing was performed on cultured CD8+ T cells from PBMCs, taken from culture after CMV antigen stimulation. This clonotype originated in a human donor in good health (CMV status not recorded). Some clones in this sample may be carry-over from other donors' samples. The chain employs TRBV10-3 and TRBJ2-3; 11 bases fit TRBD2. This chain's CDR3 is CAISEILAGDQGDTQYF. The CDR3 DNA is TGTGCCATCAGTGAGATACTAGCGGGGGACCAAGGAGATACGCAGTATTTT.